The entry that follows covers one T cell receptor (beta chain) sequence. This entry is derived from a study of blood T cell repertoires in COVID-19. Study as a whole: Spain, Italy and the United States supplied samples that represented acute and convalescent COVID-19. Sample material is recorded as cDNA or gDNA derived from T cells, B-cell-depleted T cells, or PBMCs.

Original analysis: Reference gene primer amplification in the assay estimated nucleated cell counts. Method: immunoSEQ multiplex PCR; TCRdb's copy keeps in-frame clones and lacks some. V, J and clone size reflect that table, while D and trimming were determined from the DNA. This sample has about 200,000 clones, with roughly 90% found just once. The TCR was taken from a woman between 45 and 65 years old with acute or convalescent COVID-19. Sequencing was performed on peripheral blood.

CDR3 DNA: TGTGCCAGCAGACCCAGCGGGAGTAACGCAGATACGCAGTATTTT. As protein: CASRPSGSNADTQYF. This chain connects TRBV6-6 to TRBJ2-3, with 8 bases aligning to TRBD2. The CDR3 loop spans 15 amino acids. Germline CDR1 MNHNY, CDR2 SVGAGI (reference sequence). The trim removed 6 bases at V and 4 bases at J, leaving 9 bases unmatched.